The TCR beta chain under discussion was sequenced for a study of blood T cell repertoires in COVID-19. Background on the study: The study drew acute and convalescent COVID-19 samples from the United States, Italy and Spain. T cells, B-cell-depleted T cells, or PBMCs provided the cDNA or gDNA that served as material.

Under the authors' procedure: Estimation of nucleated cell counts relied on the amplification of reference gene primers. Clones were read by immunoSEQ multiplex PCR, and TCRdb kept only the in-frame ones, dropping some. That table is the source of V, J and clone size, and D and trimming were worked out from the DNA. This sample has roughly 160,000 clones; 70% to 90% occur once, and the top ten carry 1% to 1.2%. The CDR3 sequence is 15 residues long. Germline V gives CDR1 KGHDR, CDR2 SFDVKD. Trimming removed 1 base at V and 5 bases at J, with 13 bases between. This TCR was recovered from a man between 35 and 55 years old with acute or convalescent COVID-19. The chain joins TRBV24-1 to TRBJ2-5; TRBD2 might be the D (7 bases). Sequencing input: peripheral blood. CDR3 region: CATSDFGLGGETQYF. The DNA of the CDR3 is TGTGCCACCAGTGATTTTGGACTAGGGGGTGAGACCCAGTACTTC.